This T cell receptor beta chain was sequenced for a study of blood T cell repertoires in COVID-19. Authors' methods: Researchers report that nucleated cell counts were estimated from reference gene primer amplification. Produced via immunoSEQ multiplex PCR; TCRdb's table is partial and in-frame only. V and J calls plus clone size are reproduced from that table; the DNA served to infer D and trimming. This table holds about 67,000 clones, roughly 90% found once. The clonotype comes from a woman aged 55-70 years with acute or convalescent COVID-19. What was sequenced was peripheral blood.

The CDR3 region is CASSTGLAGVYEQYV. CDR3 bases: TGTGCCAGCAGCACGGGACTAGCGGGAGTCTACGAGCAGTACGTC. The chain combines TRBV21-1 with TRBJ2-7; whether TRBD2, the table's D call, matches the DNA was not checked. TRBV21-1 is a pseudogene. The CDR3 is made up of 15 amino acids.